The rows below give T cell receptor beta chains drawn from one sample of a study of cytomegalovirus exposure and HLA in healthy donors. Sequenced by immunoSEQ multiplex PCR; TCRdb stores in-frame clones only, minus some. Of about 110,000 clones listed, approximately 80% are singletons. The sequencing input was PBMCs. Receptors were obtained from a man aged 25 to 40 in good health and CMV-seropositive. CDR3s include the opening cysteine and the closing phenylalanine or tryptophan. The D gene is left open where the match is weak. The size field is filled for only some rows; it gives once, few, many or a size class.

j_gene: TRBJ2-5; abundance: NA; d_gene: TRBD1; v_gene: TRBV10-1; CDR3nt: TGCGCCAGCAGTCCCGGACAGGGGGCGAACCGAGAGACCCAGTACTTC; CDR3aa: CASSPGQGANRETQYF
j_gene: TRBJ1-2; abundance: NA; d_gene: NA; v_gene: TRBV4-2; CDR3nt: TGTGCCAGCAGCCAAGTTTTGGCGACAGTAGACTATGGCTACACCTTC; CDR3aa: CASSQVLATVDYGYTF
j_gene: TRBJ2-5; abundance: NA; d_gene: TRBD2; v_gene: TRBV9; CDR3nt: TGTGCCAGCAGCGAGAGGGCAATAGGACTAGTGGGGGAGACCCAGTACTTC; CDR3aa: CASSERAIGLVGETQYF
j_gene: TRBJ1-2; abundance: NA; d_gene: TRBD1; v_gene: TRBV9; CDR3nt: TGTGCCAGCAGCGACAGGGGGCCGGCCTATGGCTACACCTTC; CDR3aa: CASSDRGPAYGYTF
j_gene: TRBJ2-1; abundance: NA; d_gene: NA; v_gene: TRBV7-2; CDR3nt: TGTGCCAGCAGCTTAGCGGCTAGCTCGAGTGAGCAGTTCTTC; CDR3aa: CASSLAASSSEQFF
j_gene: TRBJ2-1; abundance: few; d_gene: NA; v_gene: TRBV6-5; CDR3nt: TGTGCCAGCAGTTCCCCACCAGAGGACAATGAGCAGTTCTTC; CDR3aa: CASSSPPEDNEQFF
j_gene: TRBJ1-2; abundance: NA; d_gene: NA; v_gene: TRBV6-1; CDR3nt: TGTGCCAGCAGCTTAAACGCTAGGAGCTATGGCTACACCTTC; CDR3aa: CASSLNARSYGYTF
j_gene: TRBJ2-1; abundance: NA; d_gene: NA; v_gene: TRBV19; CDR3nt: TGTGCCAGTAGTCCCCGCGGGTTGGGGAATGAGCAGTTCTTC; CDR3aa: CASSPRGLGNEQFF
j_gene: TRBJ2-5; abundance: NA; d_gene: NA; v_gene: TRBV7-3; CDR3nt: TGTGCCAGCAGCTTAGTCGGTAACCAAGAGACCCAGTACTTC; CDR3aa: CASSLVGNQETQYF
j_gene: TRBJ1-1; abundance: few; d_gene: TRBD1; v_gene: TRBV18; CDR3nt: TGTGCCAGCTCAAACTCAGGGGGACAGCAAGCTTTCTTT; CDR3aa: CASSNSGGQQAFF
j_gene: TRBJ1-4; abundance: many; d_gene: NA; v_gene: TRBV4-1; CDR3nt: TGCGCCAGCAGCCCCAGCCCTGCTAGTGAAAAACTGTTTTTT; CDR3aa: CASSPSPASEKLFF